This TCR beta chain was captured in a study of graft-versus-host responses after intestinal transplantation. The overall study: Recipients uniformly received anti-thymocyte globulin induction, followed by tacrolimus and steroids for roughly three years.

This table comes from immunoSEQ multiplex PCR, and its TCRdb copy is limited to in-frame clones, with some not included. Of under 90,000 clones in the sample, 92% were seen once. For this clone: No antigen is known for it.

V shed 8 bases and J shed 3 bases, with 14 bases lying between them. The CDR3 runs to 13 residues. Germline lookup yields CDR1 MDHEN and CDR2 SYDVKM. Regarding the study as a whole: Detected in recipient marrow were GvH clones, some of which were first observed in ileum or blood. Allografts from individuals with graft-donor T cell macrochimerism displayed high graft-versus-host to host-versus-graft clonal ratios.

The rearrangement links TRBV28 to TRBJ2-7; D unresolved. This clonotype was obtained from a human patient who received an intestinal transplant, so some T cells may come from the graft donor. This specimen consisted of PBMCs, obtained 98 days after intestinal transplantation. The CDR3 protein is CASRSTPFYEQYF. DNA of the CDR3: TGTGCCAGCCGCTCTACCCCCTTCTACGAGCAGTACTTC.